This entry features one T cell receptor beta chain sequence. Its antigen is not identified. Noted time point: sample taken at primary tumor resection. About 73 TRACERx patients with early, untreated non-small cell lung cancer donated samples. The study sequenced unsorted whole RNA from tumor, nontumor lung or frozen PBMC. The presence of a unique molecular identifier marked each TCR cDNA molecule. TCRdb fed the 5' RACE reads into MiXCR, producing one record per CDR3 protein. The sample lists about 20,000 distinct CDR3 sequences, about 7.5% seen once, with 20% to 25% in the top ten. Trimming took off 6 bases at V and 1 base at J, with 22 bases between the two ends. CDR3 length: 18 residues. The germline CDR1 and CDR2 sequences are SGHDT and YYEEEE. The data were taken from a study of spatial heterogeneity in lung cancer. Turning to the study itself: Detected sequences consistently included more beta-chain ones than alpha-chain ones. Study results and limitations: The number of expanded tumor alpha and beta chains correlated with mutation number.

J is TRBJ2-2 and V is TRBV5-6; D possibly corresponds to TRBD2 (6 bases). The sequence came from a male donor with early-stage non-small cell lung cancer. The specimen comprised lung tumor tissue, sampled at surgery. This CDR3 is CASNTLRGGARNTGELFF. CDR3 in DNA: TGTGCCAGCAACACTCTCCGGGGAGGAGCGAGGAACACCGGGGAGCTGTTTTTT. Full variable domain (outside the CDR3, taken from reference TRBV5-6 and TRBJ2-2): DAGVTQSPTHLIKTRGQQVTLRCSPKSGHDTVSWYQQALGQGPQFIFQYYEEEERQRGNFPDRFSGHQFPNYSSELNVNALLLGDSALYLCASNTLRGGARNTGELFFGEGSRLTVL.